This T cell receptor beta chain comes out of a study of cytomegalovirus exposure and HLA in healthy donors (dated by TCRdb to 2015 to 2018). About the full investigation: An earlier analysis of approximately 600 of the donors reported 250 to 350 Gb of sequence data and approximately 110 million unique TCR beta sequences from about 200 million T cells. Roughly 300 gigabases of sequencing data and approximately 84 million unique TCR sequences were included in an early release covering about 600 HLA-typed donors. Among the roughly 410 genotyped donors, approximately 76% belonged to the genetic ancestry cluster associated with self-reported Caucasian donors. The study aimed to test whether cataloging public T cell receptors could reveal signatures of past pathogen exposure. Using immunosequencing, the study profiled T cell repertoires from roughly 650 subjects and related those repertoires to cytomegalovirus serostatus. In addition to the first cohort of 666 subjects, a separate validation cohort of under 150 different subjects was used. To predict cytomegalovirus infection status, the study brought together high-throughput TCR immunosequencing, statistical association of individual TCRs with disease status, and machine learning. To study patterns of TCR occurrence, a later analysis re-analyzed previously published TCR beta repertoires from 500 to 850 donors and added high-resolution HLA genotyping. In the later analysis, no new phenotypic data were used to find candidate immune exposures; instead, reliance was placed on TCR beta sequences and their occurrence across donors. In an earlier analysis of 500 to 650 of the donors, high-throughput TCR beta sequencing was used to judge whether each TCR beta V gene segment behaved as functional or pseudogenic. Donor age, sex, ethnicity and CMV serostatus were compiled together with the repertoire data. A later genetic analysis used genome-wide SNP genotypes for about three fifths of the 666 donors, treating that subset as a discovery cohort. All discovery cohort repertoires had been generated using a single sequencing platform. HLA typing covered class I and class II loci at four-digit resolution. Typing coverage differed by locus: A, B, C, DRB1 and DQB1 were typed in roughly 629-630 donors, DQA1 in 500 to 550, DPA1 in approximately 610, and DPB1 in approximately 450. Roughly 5 DR-DQ haplotypes were handled as single units for association and clustering because linkage in the cohort was strong. Among 300 to 500 genotyped donors of the cohort, an average of approximately 240,000 unique TCR beta nucleotide sequences was sequenced per donor, of which about 20% were non-productive.

The cohort comprised hundreds of healthy bone marrow donors. At the time of sampling, all cohort members were nominally healthy, though unrecorded immune exposures were likely present. The donor was CMV seronegative and belonged to the group of over 350 seronegative cohort members. A peripheral blood sample was provided by each donor, and peripheral blood mononuclear cells were used for TCR beta sequencing. The Qiagen DNeasy Blood Extraction Kit was used to extract genomic DNA from the blood cell samples. General conclusions and limits of the study: In this cohort, only TCR beta chains were sequenced, and detectable features were limited by the absence of alpha or paired-chain data. The authors suggested that the approach could potentially be generalized to other disease states and immunological phenotypes. A cluster of highly shared sequence variants was judged likely to be a technical artifact of the sequencing pipeline. According to a later analysis, most CMV-associated TCR beta chains appeared to be HLA-restricted, and the HLA associations seemed to be driven largely by CMV exposure. Some 15 rarely observed V segments, including chromosome 9 orphons, were excluded from the earlier analysis of almost 600 of the donors because counts were too low. In a later analysis, 16,951 TCR beta sequences were associated with specific HLA alleles at a false discovery rate of 0.05. A later genetic analysis associated a missense DCLRE1C variant with V-gene and J-gene trimming of TCR beta chains, and an independent cohort replicated the association. Most TCR sequences were seen in very few donors, while some public TCRs were found in many individuals. HLA typing was unavailable for some donors at each locus, so association tests used only the typed subset. A further reported finding was that TCR beta sequences accurately predicted the HLA-A and HLA-B alleles for most subjects in the first cohort. Some IMGT-functional V segments, including TRBV6-2 and TRBV6-3, could not be told apart with the 87-base-pair reads, so those segments were excluded. When HLA alleles, especially DR and DQ, strongly co-occurred, attributing TCR associations to individual alleles was difficult. Compared with the roughly 670-donor mean, donors in an Asian-associated ancestry cluster had fewer N-insertions in productive TCRs, according to a later genetic analysis. In an earlier analysis of approximately 590 of the donors, most TCR beta V segments appeared in productive rearrangements about 87% or about 30% of the time, broadly matching IMGT annotations. In a later analysis, HLA-associated TCR beta chains were found to be more clonally expanded and to have lower generation probabilities than equally common non-associated chains. The presence/absence analyses assumed that sequencing depth was roughly uniform across donors, and that assumption may not be true. A later analysis found that TCR association rates varied across HLA loci, with DRB1 alleles showing the most associated TCRs and HLA-C alleles the fewest. According to a later analysis, parvovirus B19, influenza, CMV and Epstein-Barr virus appeared linked to several top co-occurrence clusters. Three of the identified cytomegalovirus-associated TCR beta chains were confirmed in vitro to be specific for cytomegalovirus antigens. The classifier was reported to diagnose cytomegalovirus status with high specificity and sensitivity in both the original and validation cohorts. CMV serostatus was the only immune exposure information available for the cohort. Linkage disequilibrium might explain the correlated functional status among segregating V segments, but an unknown experimental factor could not be excluded. The study gave a list of about 160 TCR beta chains associated with cytomegalovirus.

Trimming accounts for 3 bases at V and 1 base at J, while the number of junction bases matched to no gene is 7. The CDR1 and CDR2 encoded by the germline V gene are MDHEN and SYDVKM. The CDR3 has 16 amino acids, counting the end cysteine and phenylalanine. The only DNA kept is the CDR3, 48 bases in frame from the first base. Library preparation was by the immunoSEQ multiplex PCR assay. For the multiplex PCR, a mixture combining 60 forward primers for TCR Vbeta segments and 13 reverse primers for TCR Jbeta segments was used. The CDR3 region of rearranged TCR beta genes was amplified from genomic DNA with a multiplex PCR assay. The amplified TCR beta libraries were sequenced on the Illumina HiSeq System as 87-base-pair reads. On the authors' methods: A later analysis counted tens of millions of unique TCR beta chains across the 550 to 750 repertoires, and roughly 11 million of these chains were shared by at least two donors. Raw reads were error-corrected and collapsed into unique sequences by a nearest-neighbor algorithm in which closely related sequences were merged to remove PCR and sequencing errors. CDR3 sequences were aligned to IMGT reference sequences to assign V, D and J gene segments. For a sequence to be retained, a match of at least six nucleotides was required to both a V gene segment and a J gene segment. Rearrangements were called productive when the CDR3 lacked stop codons and stayed in frame with V and J; all others were non-productive. CDR3 was defined according to IMGT convention as the region running from the second conserved V-encoded cysteine to the conserved J-encoded phenylalanine. Sequences without an unambiguous match to a single V gene segment were excluded from the earlier analysis of a few hundred of the donors. In an earlier analysis of more than 500 of the donors, a V segment was called functional when productive rearrangements were above 56.7%, and segregating when the standard deviation between donors exceeded 5%. To diagnose cytomegalovirus status from the catalog of TCR beta chain sequences, a statistical classification framework was built. V and J gene assignment, in a later analysis, came from comparing TCR nucleotide sequences with IMGT/GENE-DB human TR gene sequences. A later analysis assigned CDR3 sequences and most-parsimonious VDJ recombination scenarios with the TCRdist pipeline. In a later analysis, each TCR beta chain was defined by its CDR3 amino acid sequence together with its V-gene family, and reads lacking a unique V-gene family were excluded. To address suspected cross-contamination and a sequencing artifact, a later analysis removed approximately 590 highly shared, low-generation-probability nucleotide sequences. In a later analysis, a clonal expansion index was calculated for each public chain from normalized within-repertoire ranks of inferred template counts. Generation probabilities in a later analysis came from a VDJ recombination model fitted to out-of-frame rearrangements, and those results were checked against IGoR. In a later analysis, hypergeometric tests were used to score TCR-TCR, TCR-HLA and TCR-CMV co-occurrence, with a repertoire-size bias correction applied to TCR pairs. A later analysis estimated false discovery rates by permuting HLA or CMV assignments 20 times. In a later analysis, co-occurring TCRs were grouped using DBSCAN, and TCRdist sequence similarity was added for clustering within HLA-allele-positive subsets. Repertoires with fewer than 30,000 or more than 120,000 public chains, plus five repertoires with anomalous nucleotide sharing, were excluded from co-occurrence clustering. TCRdb's version of the immuneACCESS table is confined to in-frame rearrangements and falls short of the full clone set. An unresolved V gene accounts for under half of the shortfall where checked; the remainder is of unknown origin. The V and J calls and the clone size are those of that table, but D and trimming were determined from the DNA. The sample's table covers 100,000 to 150,000 clones. More than 0.8% of the sample is held by the ten biggest clonotypes.

Regarding this clone: It lacks a known antigen.

The sequenced sample consisted of PBMCs. The source of this sequence is a man younger than 35 in good health and CMV-seronegative. The sequence links TRBV28 to TRBJ2-3, and TRBD1 matches 7 of the central bases. The DNA reads as follows: TGTGCCAGCAGTTTGTCGACAGGGCTGGGCACAGATACGCAGTATTTT. This is translated as CASSLSTGLGTDTQYF.